This entry is about one T cell receptor (beta chain). Its antigen is unknown. The V end was cut by 3 bases, the J end by 4 bases, with 8 bases between. The germline V gene has CDR1 LGHNA and CDR2 YNFKEQ. This CDR3 spans 13 amino acids. These data originate in a study of beta chain features in type 1 diabetes. General observations from the study: A moderate, significant TCRB CDR3 shortening appeared in type 1 diabetes across four CD4+ subsets.

The investigators reverse transcribed all of the isolated RNA, so they sequenced expressed TCRB transcripts. TCRdb's table, derived via immunoSEQ multiplex PCR, lists solely in-frame clones and lacks some. The profile covers nearly 700,000 clones, with under 15% appearing a single time and less than 0.025% taken by the ten largest. The receptor was derived from a man aged 18-30 years with type 1 diabetes. The chain carries TRBV4-2 and TRBJ2-3; D is unresolved. Material: naive CD4+ T cells from blood. The CDR3 loop reads CASSQALSDTQYF. The CDR3 DNA follows: TGTGCCAGCAGCCAGGCCTTGTCAGATACGCAGTATTTT.